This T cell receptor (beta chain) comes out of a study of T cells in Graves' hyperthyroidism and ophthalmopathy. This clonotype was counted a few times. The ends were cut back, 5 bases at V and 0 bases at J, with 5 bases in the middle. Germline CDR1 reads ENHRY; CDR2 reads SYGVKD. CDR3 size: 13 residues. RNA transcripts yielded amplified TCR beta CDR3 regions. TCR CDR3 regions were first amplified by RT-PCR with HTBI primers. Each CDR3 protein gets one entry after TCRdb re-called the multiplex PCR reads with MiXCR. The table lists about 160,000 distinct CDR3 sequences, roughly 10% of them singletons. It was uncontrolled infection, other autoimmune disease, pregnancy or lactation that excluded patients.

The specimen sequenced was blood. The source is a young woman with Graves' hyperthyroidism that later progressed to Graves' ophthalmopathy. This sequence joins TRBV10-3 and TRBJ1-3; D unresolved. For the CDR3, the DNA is TGTGCCATCAGTCTGAACTCTGGAAACACCATATATTTT. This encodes CAISLNSGNTIYF.